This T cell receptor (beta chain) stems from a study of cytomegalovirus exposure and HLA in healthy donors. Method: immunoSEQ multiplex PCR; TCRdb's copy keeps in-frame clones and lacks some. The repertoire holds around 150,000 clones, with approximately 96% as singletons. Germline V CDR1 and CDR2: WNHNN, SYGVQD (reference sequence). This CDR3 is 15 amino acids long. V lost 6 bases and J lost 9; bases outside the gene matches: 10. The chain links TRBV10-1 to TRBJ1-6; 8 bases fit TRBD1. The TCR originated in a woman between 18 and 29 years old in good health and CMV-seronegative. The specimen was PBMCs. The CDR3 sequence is CASSPRDRISSPLHF. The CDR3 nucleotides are TGCGCCAGCAGCCCTCGGGACAGGATATCTTCACCCCTCCACTTT.